The clone carrying this TCR beta chain was counted between two and nine times. Its antigen remains unidentified. Enrollment shut out patients with autoimmune disease history or systemic immunosuppression. The CDR3 contains 14 residues. V was trimmed by 1 base and J by 6 bases, leaving 9 bases between them. The germline gives CDR1 SGHNT, CDR2 YENEEA. Sequencing used immunoSEQ multiplex PCR; TCRdb keeps in-frame clones, though not all of them. The data show fewer than 15,000 clones, around two thirds seen once. This sample is part of a study of OX40 agonist ivuxolimab in advanced cancers. Across the study: Intravenous ivuxolimab at 0.01 to 10 mg/kg was given to patients every 2 weeks. Three patients, one with hepatocellular carcinoma and two with cutaneous melanoma, responded partially. Study results and limitations: With doses of 0.1 to 3.0 mg/kg, CD4+ and CD8+ blood T cells had undergone clonal expansion by week 6.

The source of this sequence is an adult with an advanced solid tumor such as melanoma, head and neck, liver or kidney cancer. The chain combines TRBV11-3 with TRBJ2-2; D remains ambiguous. The starting material was CD4+ or CD8+ T cells sorted from blood, obtained in a trial of the OX40 agonist ivuxolimab. CDR3 sequence: CASSLVSGSGELFF. CDR3 coding DNA: TGTGCCAGCAGCTTAGTATCCGGATCCGGGGAGCTGTTTTTT.